This passage covers 3 T cell receptor beta chains from one sample sequenced in a study of OX40 agonist ivuxolimab in advanced cancers. Clones were sequenced by immunoSEQ multiplex PCR, and TCRdb holds only the in-frame ones, with some missing. The sample holds roughly 100,000 clones, approximately 90% seen once. The material was CD4+ or CD8+ T cells sorted from blood, obtained in a trial of the OX40 agonist ivuxolimab. The receptors shown here come from an adult with an advanced solid tumor such as melanoma, head and neck, liver or kidney cancer.

The chain combines TRBV5-1 with TRBJ1-4; tentatively, D is TRBD1 (6 bases). There are 18 residues in the CDR3. V was clipped by 4 bases and J by 0 bases, with 19 bases between them. Looked up from germline, CDR1 is SGHRS and CDR2 is YFSETQ. CDR3 in amino acids: CASSARGIVQSTNEKLFF. The CDR3 coding sequence is TGCGCCAGCAGCGCCAGGGGAATCGTCCAATCAACTAATGAAAAACTGTTTTTT. Complete variable domain (other parts from reference TRBV5-1 and TRBJ1-4): KAGVTQTPRYLIKTRGQQVTLSCSPISGHRSVSWYQQTPGQGLQFLFEYFSETQRNKGNFPGRFSGRQFSNSRSEMNVSTLELGDSALYLCASSARGIVQSTNEKLFFGSGTQLSVL.

The chain recombines TRBV10-3 with TRBJ1-4; maybe TRBD1 (5 bases). The germline CDR1 and CDR2 sequences are ENHRY and SYGVKD. The V and J ends lost 0 bases and 7 bases respectively, with 15 bases between them. The CDR3 contains 16 residues. The CDR3 sequence is CAISESRGVRGEKLFF. The CDR3 DNA reads TGTGCCATCAGTGAGTCGCGGGGGGTACGCGGTGAAAAACTGTTTTTT.

The rearrangement uses TRBV28 and TRBJ2-2; 9 bases align to TRBD1. Germline values: CDR1 MDHEN, CDR2 SYDVKM. Losses at the gene ends were 6 bases for V and 7 bases for J; bases not matched to a gene: 6. This CDR3 contains 14 residues. The CDR3 DNA reads as TGTGCCAGCAGAGGACAGGGGAGAGGCGGGGAGCTGTTTTTT. Protein: CASRGQGRGGELFF. Full variable domain (missing parts from reference TRBV28 and TRBJ2-2): DVKVTQSSRYLVKRTGEKVFLECVQDMDHENMFWYRQDPGLGLRLIYFSYDVKMKEKGDIPEGYSVSREKKERFSLILESASTNQTSMYLCASRGQGRGGELFFGEGSRLTVL.